This passage covers 19 T cell receptor beta chains from one sample sequenced in a study of vaccination and CD4 T cells after COVID-19. This sample's treatment: approximately 9-day PBMC culture with coronavirus spike peptide pools or control peptides (ViraFEST assay). Sequenced with the Oncomine TCR Beta short-read assay was DNA taken from cultured CD4+ T cells. TCRdb reprocessed the PCR reads with MiXCR, giving one entry per CDR3 protein. The table includes more than 15,000 distinct CDR3 sequences, more than 25% detected once. These TCRs' antigens remain unknown. Sequenced sample: cultured CD4+ T cells from blood. The receptors derive from a human donor with COVID-19.

The rearrangement uses TRBV6-5 and TRBJ1-1; D is undetermined. Trimming removed 0 bases at V and 5 bases at J, with 16 bases between. The CDR3 consists of 16 residues. Germline assignment: CDR1 MNHEY and CDR2 SVGAGI. As DNA, the CDR3 is TGTGCCAGCAGTTACTCGATGTTCGATGGCTTGACTGAAGCTTTCTTT. This sequence encodes CASSYSMFDGLTEAFF.

CDR3 nucleotide sequence: TGTGCCAGCAGCTTAGATTTCCTTCCGATACAAGAGACCCAGTACTTC. This encodes CASSLDFLPIQETQYF. The genes are TRBV11-2 and TRBJ2-5; D unclear. V was shortened by 0 bases and J by 2 bases, with 13 bases between the two germline ends. The CDR3 length is 16 residues. CDR1 is SGHAT and CDR2 is FQNNGV in the germline V gene.

This rearrangement joins TRBV7-9 to TRBJ1-6, with D uncertain. V was trimmed by 0 bases and J by 7 bases, leaving 7 bases between them. The CDR3 has 14 amino acids. The germline V gene has CDR1 SEHNR and CDR2 FQNEAQ (reference sequence). DNA for the CDR3: TGTGCCAGCAGCTTAGCTACAGAGAATTCACCCCTCCACTTT. Its translation: CASSLATENSPLHF.

This clonotype has more than one count but fewer than ten. The V gene is TRBV11-3, the J gene TRBJ2-4, with D possibly TRBD1 on 6 matching bases. Trimming left V 1 base short and J 5 bases short, with 9 bases between. This CDR3 spans 14 amino acids. Germline V gene sequence: CDR1 SGHNT, CDR2 YENEEA. CDR3 region: CASSLGQGQNIQYF. The CDR3 DNA reads as TGTGCCAGCAGCTTAGGTCAGGGGCAAAACATTCAGTACTTC. Supplemented by reference TRBV11-3 and TRBJ2-4, the full variable domain reads EAGVVQSPRYKIIEKKQPVAFWCNPISGHNTLYWYLQNLGQGPELLIRYENEEAVDDSQLPKDRFSAERLKGVDSTLKIQPAELGDSAVYLCASSLGQGQNIQYFGAGTRLSVL.

The chain joins TRBV7-9 to TRBJ1-6; D unclear. Germline values: CDR1 SEHNR, CDR2 FQNEAQ (reference sequence). V was pared by 5 bases and J by 8 bases, with 16 bases between. This CDR3 has 15 residues. The CDR3 region has the DNA TGTGCCAGCAGCCTTGCCCGGAGCCTTTATTCACCCCTCCACTTT. This translates into CASSLARSLYSPLHF. The whole variable domain, filled in from reference TRBV7-9 and TRBJ1-6, reads DTGVSQNPRHKITKRGQNVTFRCDPISEHNRLYWYRQTLGQGPEFLTYFQNEAQLEKSRLLSDRFSAERPKGSFSTLEIQRTEQGDSAMYLCASSLARSLYSPLHFGNGTRLTVT.

This clonotype turned up a few times. The V call is TRBV19, the J call TRBJ2-7; no clear D. This CDR3 contains 13 residues. Trimming stripped 8 bases from V and 1 base from J, with 12 bases between. Germline CDR1 LNHDA, CDR2 SQIVND (reference sequence). CDR3 coding DNA: TGTGCCAGTTCCGCCCCACCTTCCTACGAGCAGTACTTC. This translates into CASSAPPSYEQYF.

The rearrangement links TRBV18 to TRBJ1-1; D gene ambiguous. The CDR3 runs 12 residues. With 3 bases removed from V and 3 bases from J, the gap between germline ends came to 5 bases. Per the germline V gene, CDR1 is KGHSH and CDR2 is LQKENI. CDR3 sequence: CASSPIDTEAFF. CDR3 bases: TGTGCCAGCTCACCGATCGACACTGAAGCTTTCTTT.

The chain has TRBV7-6 and TRBJ2-7; TRBD2 matches 14 bases. The CDR3 is 16 amino acids. Trimming cost V 5 bases and J 2 bases; bases outside gene matches: 5. CDR1 is SGHVS, CDR2 FNYEAQ, per germline. The CDR3 reads CASSPGTSGGPYEQYF. DNA for the CDR3: TGTGCCAGCAGCCCAGGGACTAGCGGGGGTCCCTACGAGCAGTACTTC. The full variable domain, rest sourced from reference TRBV7-6 and TRBJ2-7, is GAGVSQSPRYKVTKRGQDVALRCDPISGHVSLYWYRQALGQGPEFLTYFNYEAQQDKSGLPNDRFSAERPEGSISTLTIQRTEQRDSAMYRCASSPGTSGGPYEQYFGPGTRLTVT.

This clonotype has more than one count but fewer than ten. The gene calls are TRBV28 and TRBJ2-2, with TRBD1 matching over 9 bases. Germline V gene data show CDR1 as MDHEN and CDR2 as SYDVKM. This CDR3 has 16 residues. Germline trimming cut 2 bases from V and 4 bases from J; bases unmatched to any gene: 5. The chain's CDR3 is CASSLPDRGITGELFF. The CDR3 DNA reads as TGTGCCAGCAGTTTACCCGACAGGGGGATCACCGGGGAGCTGTTTTTT. The complete variable domain, with remaining parts taken from reference TRBV28 and TRBJ2-2, reads DVKVTQSSRYLVKRTGEKVFLECVQDMDHENMFWYRQDPGLGLRLIYFSYDVKMKEKGDIPEGYSVSREKKERFSLILESASTNQTSMYLCASSLPDRGITGELFFGEGSRLTVL.

There are a few counts of this clonotype. V gene TRBV20-1 combines with J gene TRBJ2-5, with 9 bases aligning to TRBD1. The CDR3 extends over 12 amino acids. V shed 6 bases and J 3 bases; nucleotides not matched to a gene: 2. Germline values: CDR1 DFQATT, CDR2 SNEGSKA (reference sequence). The CDR3 region has the DNA TGCAGTGCCGGGACAGGGAAAGAGACCCAGTACTTC. Its protein is CSAGTGKETQYF.

Relative to its sample, this clonotype is medium-sized. The CDR3 sequence: CATSRDPGEPQHF. In nucleotides, the CDR3 is TGTGCCACCAGCAGAGATCCAGGGGAGCCCCAGCATTTT. The chain uses TRBV15 and TRBJ1-5; a possible D gene is TRBD1 (6 bases). CDR3 length equals 13 residues. Germline-derived CDR1 and CDR2 are LNHNV and YYDKDF (reference sequence). V was shortened by 0 bases and J by 8 bases, with 8 bases between the two germline ends.

The V call is TRBV14, the J call TRBJ1-2; TRBD1 agrees at 9 bases. Germline CDR1 reads SGHDN; CDR2 reads FVKESK. V shed 2 bases, J shed 7 bases, and the junction held 2 bases outside the gene matches. This CDR3 contains 13 residues. The CDR3 DNA reads as TGTGCCAGCAGCCAAATACAGGGGGCTGGCTACACCTTC. Translated, it gives CASSQIQGAGYTF.

This chain links TRBV6-1 with TRBJ2-3; 9 bases fit TRBD1. In germline, CDR1 is MNHNS, CDR2 SASEGT. The ends lost 8 bases at V and 4 bases at J; junction bases unmatched: 13. The length of the CDR3 is 16 residues. The CDR3 sequence: CASQDRGSVGSDTQYF. The CDR3 bases are TGTGCCAGCCAGGACAGGGGTTCGGTCGGGTCAGATACGCAGTATTTT.

The chain has TRBV7-9 and TRBJ1-3; no firm D call. Trimming cost V 5 bases and J 6 bases, with 8 bases left between them. From germline, CDR1 is SEHNR and CDR2 FQNEAQ (reference sequence). The CDR3 is 12 amino acids. As DNA, the CDR3 is TGTGCCAGCAGCCAGTCTTCAAACACCATATATTTT. Residues: CASSQSSNTIYF.

This chain uses TRBV11-2 with TRBJ2-4, with a tentative D call TRBD2 (7 bases). V shed 0 bases and J shed 6 bases, with 15 bases lying between them. The CDR3 is 16 amino acids. Germline V gene data show CDR1 as SGHAT and CDR2 as FQNNGV. The CDR3 protein is CASSLDVAGAGNIQYF. The CDR3, as DNA: TGTGCCAGCAGCTTAGATGTCGCGGGGGCGGGAAACATTCAGTACTTC.

The chain is built from TRBV6-2 or TRBV6-3 and TRBJ1-5, with D maybe TRBD1 (6 bases). Trimming left V 7 bases short and J 9 bases short, with 19 bases between. This CDR3 is built from 14 residues. Germline CDR1 and CDR2: MNHEY and SVGEGT. The CDR3 is CASKNGQIFWPQHF. In DNA form, the CDR3 reads TGTGCCAGCAAGAATGGACAGATTTTTTGGCCCCAGCATTTT.

This clonotype has more than one count but fewer than ten. This sequence joins TRBV19 and TRBJ1-2; no reliable D call. The germline V gene encodes CDR1 LNHDA and CDR2 SQIVND (reference sequence). The CDR3 extends over 12 amino acids. Trimming removed 3 bases at V and 7 bases at J, with 9 bases between. The CDR3 DNA sequence: TGTGCCAGTAGTATTTGGCAGGCTGGCTACACCTTC. Protein sequence: CASSIWQAGYTF.

This rearrangement joins TRBV12-3 or TRBV12-4 to TRBJ1-1; the match to TRBD1 covers 8 bases. The CDR3 loop spans 16 amino acids. V dropped 6 bases and J dropped 0; count of bases not matched to a gene: 9. The CDR3 DNA reads as TGTGCCAGCAGGAAACAGGGGGGAGCGATGAACACTGAAGCTTTCTTT. Protein product: CASRKQGGAMNTEAFF.

J is TRBJ1-2 and V is TRBV12-3 or TRBV12-4; D ambiguous. V was shortened by 6 bases and J by 8 bases, with 10 bases between the two germline ends. The CDR3 runs to 11 residues. The CDR3 sequence is CASRRGGGYTF. In nucleotides, the CDR3 is TGTGCCAGCAGACGGGGAGGAGGCTACACCTTC.